This T cell receptor (beta chain) emerged from a study of blood T cells in healthy people across ages. A second 7 to 11 cycle PCR used barcoded and J-beta primers. Each of the samples gave a minimum of 2.5 million paired-end reads that contained CDR3. TCRdb reprocessed the 5' RACE reads with MiXCR, giving one entry per CDR3 protein. The data hold roughly 2 million distinct CDR3 sequences, with approximately 50% observed a single time. Regarding this clonotype: Its antigen is unidentified.

General study results and limits: Long-lived donors exceeded aged donors in naive CD4+ cells and diversity.

This TCR derives from a woman aged 40-49 years in good health. Sequencing used blood.

The CDR3, as DNA: TGTGCCAGCCCCCCGACTAGCGGGGAAGGAGATACGCAGTATTTT. Translation gives CASPPTSGEGDTQYF. This chain links TRBV7-9 with TRBJ2-3; 11 bases match TRBD2. The J segment lost 5 bases and the V segment lost 8 bases, leaving 9 bases of the junction unmatched. Per germline, CDR1 SEHNR and CDR2 FQNEAQ (reference sequence). This CDR3 spans 15 amino acids.